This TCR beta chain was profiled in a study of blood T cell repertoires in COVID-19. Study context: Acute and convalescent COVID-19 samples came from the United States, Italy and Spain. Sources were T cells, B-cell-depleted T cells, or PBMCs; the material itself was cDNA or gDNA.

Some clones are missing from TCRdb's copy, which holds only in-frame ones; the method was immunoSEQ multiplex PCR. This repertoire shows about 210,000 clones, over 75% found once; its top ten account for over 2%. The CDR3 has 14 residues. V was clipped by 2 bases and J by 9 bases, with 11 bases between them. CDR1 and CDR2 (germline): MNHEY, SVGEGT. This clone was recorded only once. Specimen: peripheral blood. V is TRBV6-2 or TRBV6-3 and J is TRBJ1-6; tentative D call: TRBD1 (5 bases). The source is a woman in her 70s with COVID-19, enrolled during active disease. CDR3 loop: CASSYGQGSSPLHF. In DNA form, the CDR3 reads TGTGCCAGCAGTTACGGGCAGGGAAGTTCACCCCTCCACTTT.